The clone carrying this T cell receptor (beta chain) was picked up one time. The CDR3 is made up of 13 amino acids. Losses at the gene ends were 9 bases for V and 4 bases for J; bases not matched to a gene: 6. Germline V gives CDR1 SNHLY, CDR2 FYNNEI. The entry originates in a study of cytomegalovirus exposure and HLA in healthy donors. The PCR made use of 60 Vbeta and 13 Jbeta primers. Clones were sequenced by immunoSEQ multiplex PCR, and TCRdb holds only the in-frame ones, with some missing. The sample yields roughly 99,000 clones, about four fifths seen once. The TCR was taken from a woman between 35 and 50 years old in good health and CMV-seronegative. The rearrangement uses TRBV2 and TRBJ1-2; 9 bases line up with TRBD1. The material sequenced was PBMCs. The CDR3 reads CASLQGAIYGYTF. DNA of the CDR3: TGTGCCAGTTTACAGGGGGCTATCTATGGCTACACCTTC. Drawing the rest from reference TRBV2 and TRBJ1-2, the complete variable domain is EPEVTQTPSHQVTQMGQEVILRCVPISNHLYFYWYRQILGQKVEFLVSFYNNEISEKSEIFDDQFSVERPDGSNFTLKIRSTKLEDSAMYFCASLQGAIYGYTFGSGTRLTVV.